This TCR beta chain was sequenced during a study of cytomegalovirus exposure and HLA in healthy donors. Study-level points and caveats: It was approximately 150 TCR beta chains that were listed as cytomegalovirus-associated.

CDR3 length: 17 residues. Losses at the gene ends were 7 bases for V and 5 bases for J; bases not matched to a gene: 18. CDR1 and CDR2 from the germline V gene are SGHTA and FQGNSA. PCR primers comprised 60 Vbeta and 13 Jbeta primers. Generated by immunoSEQ multiplex PCR, the TCRdb table keeps only in-frame clones and is missing some. The profile covers about 160,000 clones, with over 75% appearing a single time and approximately 1.6% taken by the ten largest. About this clone: No antigen is known for it.

This clonotype was obtained from a woman in her 30s in good health and CMV-seronegative. The chain uses TRBV7-2 and TRBJ2-5; 8 bases agree with TRBD1. Sequencing was carried out using PBMCs. The CDR3 sequence: CASIRNGQGARWETQYF. The CDR3 region has the DNA TGTGCCAGCATCCGTAACGGGCAGGGGGCCCGGTGGGAGACCCAGTACTTC.